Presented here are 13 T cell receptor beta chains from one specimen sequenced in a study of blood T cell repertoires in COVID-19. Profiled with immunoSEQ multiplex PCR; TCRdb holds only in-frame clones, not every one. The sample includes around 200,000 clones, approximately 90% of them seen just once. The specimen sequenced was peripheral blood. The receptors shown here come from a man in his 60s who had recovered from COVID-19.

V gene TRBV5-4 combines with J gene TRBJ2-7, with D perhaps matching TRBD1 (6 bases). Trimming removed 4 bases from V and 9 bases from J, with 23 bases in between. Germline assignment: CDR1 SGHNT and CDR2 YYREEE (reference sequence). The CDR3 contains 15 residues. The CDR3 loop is CASSPRDNDVAGQYF. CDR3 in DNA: TGTGCCAGCAGCCCCCGGGACAATGACGTCGCCGGGCAGTACTTC.

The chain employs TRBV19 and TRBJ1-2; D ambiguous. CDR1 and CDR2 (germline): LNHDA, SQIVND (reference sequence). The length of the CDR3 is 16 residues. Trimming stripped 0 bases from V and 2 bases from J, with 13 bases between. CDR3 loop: CASSIDPPQANYGYTF. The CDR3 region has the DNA TGTGCCAGTAGTATAGATCCCCCCCAGGCAAACTATGGCTACACCTTC. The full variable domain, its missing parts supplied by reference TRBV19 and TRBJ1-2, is DGGITQSPKYLFRKEGQNVTLSCEQNLNHDAMYWYRQDPGQGLRLIYYSQIVNDFQKGDIAEGYSVSREKKESFPLTVTSAQKNPTAFYLCASSIDPPQANYGYTFGSGTRLTVV.

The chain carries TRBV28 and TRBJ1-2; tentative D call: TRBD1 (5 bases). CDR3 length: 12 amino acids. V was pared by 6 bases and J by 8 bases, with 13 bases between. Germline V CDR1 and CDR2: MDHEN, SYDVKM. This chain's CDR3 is CASSLSTGGYTF. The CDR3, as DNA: TGTGCCAGCAGCCTATCCACAGGCGGCTACACCTTC.

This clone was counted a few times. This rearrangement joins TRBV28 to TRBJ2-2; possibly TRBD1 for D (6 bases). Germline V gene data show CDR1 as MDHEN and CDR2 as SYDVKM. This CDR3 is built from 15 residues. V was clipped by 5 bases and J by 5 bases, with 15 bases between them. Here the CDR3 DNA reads TGTGCCAGCAGTCCAGACAGGCCGTGGACCGGGGAGCTGTTTTTT. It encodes CASSPDRPWTGELFF.

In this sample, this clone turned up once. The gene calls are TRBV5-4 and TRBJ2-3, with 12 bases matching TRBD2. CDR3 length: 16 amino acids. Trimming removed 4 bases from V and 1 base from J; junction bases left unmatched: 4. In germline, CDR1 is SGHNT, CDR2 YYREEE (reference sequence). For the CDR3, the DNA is TGTGCCAGCAGCCCCTGGACTAGCGGGGGCACAGATACGCAGTATTTT. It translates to CASSPWTSGGTDTQYF.

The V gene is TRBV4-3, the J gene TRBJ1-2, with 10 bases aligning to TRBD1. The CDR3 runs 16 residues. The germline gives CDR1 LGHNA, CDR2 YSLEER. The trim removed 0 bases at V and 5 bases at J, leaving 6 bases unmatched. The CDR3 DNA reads TGCGCCAGCAGCCAAGATGGACGGGACAGGGGATATGGCTACACCTTC. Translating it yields CASSQDGRDRGYGYTF.

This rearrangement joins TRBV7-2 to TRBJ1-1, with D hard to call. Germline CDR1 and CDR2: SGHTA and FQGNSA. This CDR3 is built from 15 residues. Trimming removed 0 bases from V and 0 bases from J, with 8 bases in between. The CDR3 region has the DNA TGTGCCAGCAGCTTAGCGGGCATTATGAACACTGAAGCTTTCTTT. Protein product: CASSLAGIMNTEAFF.

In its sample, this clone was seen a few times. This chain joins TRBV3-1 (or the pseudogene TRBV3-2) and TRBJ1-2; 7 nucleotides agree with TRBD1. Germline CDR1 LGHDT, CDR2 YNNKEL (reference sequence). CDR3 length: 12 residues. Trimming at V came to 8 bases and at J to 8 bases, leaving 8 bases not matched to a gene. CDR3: CASRTGDGGYTF. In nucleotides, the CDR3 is TGTGCCAGCCGCACAGGGGACGGGGGCTACACCTTC.

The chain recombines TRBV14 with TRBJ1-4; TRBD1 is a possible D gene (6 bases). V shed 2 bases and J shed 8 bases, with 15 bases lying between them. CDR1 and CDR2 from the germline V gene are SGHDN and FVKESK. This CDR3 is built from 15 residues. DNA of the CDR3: TGTGCCAGCAGCCAATTCCCAGGGGTGGAGGAAAAACTGTTTTTT. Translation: CASSQFPGVEEKLFF.

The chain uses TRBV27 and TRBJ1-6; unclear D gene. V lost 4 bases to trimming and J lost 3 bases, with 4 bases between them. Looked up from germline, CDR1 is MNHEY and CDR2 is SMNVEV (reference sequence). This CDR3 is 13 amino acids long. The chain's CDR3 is CASSSNYNSPLHF. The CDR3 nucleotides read TGTGCCAGCAGTTCTAACTATAATTCACCCCTCCACTTT.

The CDR3 coding sequence is TGTGCCAGCAGCCAAGTGACTAGCGGGAGGGGGCTGTTCTTC. Translated, it gives CASSQVTSGRGLFF. This rearrangement joins TRBV3-1 (or the pseudogene TRBV3-2) to TRBJ2-1, with 14 positions matching TRBD2. Trimming at V came to 1 base and at J to 15 bases, leaving 5 bases not matched to a gene. The CDR3 covers 14 residues. Germline V gene lookup returns CDR1 LGHDT and CDR2 YNNKEL (reference sequence).

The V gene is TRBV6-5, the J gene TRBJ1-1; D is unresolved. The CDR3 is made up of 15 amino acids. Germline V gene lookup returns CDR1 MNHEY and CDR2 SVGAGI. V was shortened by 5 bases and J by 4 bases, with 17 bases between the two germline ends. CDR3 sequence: CASSHYSTQSTEAFF. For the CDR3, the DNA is TGTGCCAGCAGTCACTACTCGACACAGAGCACTGAAGCTTTCTTT.

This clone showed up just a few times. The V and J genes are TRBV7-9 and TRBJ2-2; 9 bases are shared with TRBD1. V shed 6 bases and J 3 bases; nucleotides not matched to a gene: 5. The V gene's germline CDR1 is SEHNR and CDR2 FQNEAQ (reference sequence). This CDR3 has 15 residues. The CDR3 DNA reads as TGTGCCAGCAGTTTTGGACAGGGGTACACCGGGGAGCTGTTTTTT. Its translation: CASSFGQGYTGELFF.